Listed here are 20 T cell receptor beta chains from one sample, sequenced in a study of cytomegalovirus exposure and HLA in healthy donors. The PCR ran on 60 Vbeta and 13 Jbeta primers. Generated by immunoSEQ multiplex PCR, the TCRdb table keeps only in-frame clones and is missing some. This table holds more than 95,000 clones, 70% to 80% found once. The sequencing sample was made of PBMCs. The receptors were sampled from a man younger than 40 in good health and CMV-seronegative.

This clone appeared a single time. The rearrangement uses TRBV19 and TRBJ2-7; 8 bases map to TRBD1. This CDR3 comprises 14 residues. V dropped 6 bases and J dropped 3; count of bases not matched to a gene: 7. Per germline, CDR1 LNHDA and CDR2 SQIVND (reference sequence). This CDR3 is CASSETGGIYEQYF. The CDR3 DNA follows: TGTGCCAGTAGCGAAACAGGGGGTATCTACGAGCAGTACTTC.

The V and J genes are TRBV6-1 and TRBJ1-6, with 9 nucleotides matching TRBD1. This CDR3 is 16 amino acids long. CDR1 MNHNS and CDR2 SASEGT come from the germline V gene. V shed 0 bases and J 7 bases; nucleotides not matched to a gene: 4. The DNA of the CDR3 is TGTGCCAGCAGTGAAGCGAGCGGACAGGGGAATTCACCCCTCCACTTT. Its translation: CASSEASGQGNSPLHF.

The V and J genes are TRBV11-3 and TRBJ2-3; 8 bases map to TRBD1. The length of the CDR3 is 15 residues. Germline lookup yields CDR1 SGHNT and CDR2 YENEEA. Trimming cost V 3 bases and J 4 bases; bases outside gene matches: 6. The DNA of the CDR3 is TGTGCCAGCAGCTTGACGGACAGGGTGTCAGATACGCAGTATTTT. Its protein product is CASSLTDRVSDTQYF.

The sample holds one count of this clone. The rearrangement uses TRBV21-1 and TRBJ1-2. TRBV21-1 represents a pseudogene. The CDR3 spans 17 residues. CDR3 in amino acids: CASSKWLRGRDAYGYTF. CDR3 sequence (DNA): TGTGCCAGCAGCAAATGGCTACGGGGGAGGGACGCCTATGGCTACACCTTC.

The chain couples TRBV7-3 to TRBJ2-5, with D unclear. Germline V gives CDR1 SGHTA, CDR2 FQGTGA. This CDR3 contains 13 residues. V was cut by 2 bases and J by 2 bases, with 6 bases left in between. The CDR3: CASSLDWQETQYF. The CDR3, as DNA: TGTGCCAGCAGCTTAGACTGGCAAGAGACCCAGTACTTC.

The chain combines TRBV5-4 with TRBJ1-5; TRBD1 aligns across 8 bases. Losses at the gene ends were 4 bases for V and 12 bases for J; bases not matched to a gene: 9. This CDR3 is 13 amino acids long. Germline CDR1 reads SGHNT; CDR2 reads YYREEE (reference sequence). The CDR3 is CASSADRALLQHF. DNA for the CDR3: TGTGCCAGCAGCGCGGACAGGGCTCTACTCCAGCATTTT.

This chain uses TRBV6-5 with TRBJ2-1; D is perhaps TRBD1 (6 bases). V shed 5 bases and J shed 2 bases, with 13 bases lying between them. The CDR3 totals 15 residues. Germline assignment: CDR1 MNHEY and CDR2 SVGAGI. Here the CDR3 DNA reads TGTGCCAGCAGTACCGAGGACAGACCCTACAATGAGCAGTTCTTC. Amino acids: CASSTEDRPYNEQFF.

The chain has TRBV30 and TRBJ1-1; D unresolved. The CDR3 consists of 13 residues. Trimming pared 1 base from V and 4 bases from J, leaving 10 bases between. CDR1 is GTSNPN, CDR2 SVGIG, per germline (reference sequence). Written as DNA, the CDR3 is TGTGCCTGGAGTGGACTTGAGGGCACTGAAGCTTTCTTT. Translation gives CAWSGLEGTEAFF.

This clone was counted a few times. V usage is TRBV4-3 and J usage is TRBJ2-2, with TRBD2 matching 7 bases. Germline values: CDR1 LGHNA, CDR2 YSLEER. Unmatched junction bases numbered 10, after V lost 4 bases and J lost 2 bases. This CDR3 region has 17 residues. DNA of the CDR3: TGCGCCAGCAGCCCTCGGGAGGCAGGGCTCAACACCGGGGAGCTGTTTTTT. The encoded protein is CASSPREAGLNTGELFF.

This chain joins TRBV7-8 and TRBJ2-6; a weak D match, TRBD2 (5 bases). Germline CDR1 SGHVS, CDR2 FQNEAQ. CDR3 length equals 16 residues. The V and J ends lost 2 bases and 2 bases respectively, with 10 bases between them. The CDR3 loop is CASSLWRAPGANVLTF. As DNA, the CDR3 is TGTGCCAGCAGCTTATGGCGGGCGCCTGGGGCCAACGTCCTGACTTTC.

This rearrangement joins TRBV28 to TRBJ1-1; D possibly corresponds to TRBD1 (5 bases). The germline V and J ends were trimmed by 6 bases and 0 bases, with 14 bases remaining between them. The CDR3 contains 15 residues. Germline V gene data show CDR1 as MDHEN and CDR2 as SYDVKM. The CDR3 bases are TGTGCCAGCAGCGATTGGGACTTTATGAACACTGAAGCTTTCTTT. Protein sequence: CASSDWDFMNTEAFF.

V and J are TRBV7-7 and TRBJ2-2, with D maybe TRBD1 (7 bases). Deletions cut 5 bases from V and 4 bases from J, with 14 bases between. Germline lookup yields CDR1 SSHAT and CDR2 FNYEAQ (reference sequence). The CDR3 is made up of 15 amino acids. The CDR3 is CASSPRGEVTGELFF. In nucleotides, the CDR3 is TGTGCCAGCAGCCCCAGGGGGGAGGTCACCGGGGAGCTGTTTTTT.

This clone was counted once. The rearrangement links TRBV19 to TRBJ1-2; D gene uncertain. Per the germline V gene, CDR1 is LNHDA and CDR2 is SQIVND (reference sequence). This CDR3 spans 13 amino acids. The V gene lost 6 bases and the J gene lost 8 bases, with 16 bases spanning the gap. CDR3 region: CASSPIEVRGYTF. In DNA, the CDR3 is TGTGCCAGTAGCCCAATTGAAGTGAGGGGCTACACCTTC.

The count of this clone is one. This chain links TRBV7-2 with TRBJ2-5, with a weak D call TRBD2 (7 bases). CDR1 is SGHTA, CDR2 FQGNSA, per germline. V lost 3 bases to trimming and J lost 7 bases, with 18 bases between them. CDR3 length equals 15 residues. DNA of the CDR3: TGTGCCAGCAGCTTGCCCGGGGGGCCCGTCCGGACCCAGTACTTC. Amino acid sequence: CASSLPGGPVRTQYF.

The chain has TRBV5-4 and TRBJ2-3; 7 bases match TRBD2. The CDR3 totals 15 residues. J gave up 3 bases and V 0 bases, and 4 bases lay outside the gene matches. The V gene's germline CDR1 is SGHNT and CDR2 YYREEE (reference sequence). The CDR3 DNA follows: TGTGCCAGCAGCTTGGAGCGGGAACGGACAGATACGCAGTATTTT. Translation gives CASSLERERTDTQYF. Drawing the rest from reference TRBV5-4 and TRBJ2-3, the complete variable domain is ETGVTQSPTHLIKTRGQQVTLRCSSQSGHNTVSWYQQALGQGPQFIFQYYREEENGRGNFPPRFSGLQFPNYSSELNVNALELDDSALYLCASSLERERTDTQYFGPGTRLTVL.

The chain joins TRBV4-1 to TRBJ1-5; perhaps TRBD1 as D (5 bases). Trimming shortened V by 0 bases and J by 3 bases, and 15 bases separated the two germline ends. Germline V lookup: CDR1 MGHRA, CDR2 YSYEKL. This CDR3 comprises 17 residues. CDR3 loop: CASSQDRKGITNQPQHF. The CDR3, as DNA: TGCGCCAGCAGCCAAGATCGAAAGGGGATTACCAATCAGCCCCAGCATTTT.

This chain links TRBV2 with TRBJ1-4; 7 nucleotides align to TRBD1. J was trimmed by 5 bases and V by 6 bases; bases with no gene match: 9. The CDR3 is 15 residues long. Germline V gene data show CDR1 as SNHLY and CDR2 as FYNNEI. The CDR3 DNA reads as TGTGCCAGCAGCCAGACCGGGACAGACAATGAAAAACTGTTTTTT. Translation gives CASSQTGTDNEKLFF.

The CDR3 DNA is TGCGCCAGCAGCTGGCACGGACAGGGGCTATCGAACACCGGGGAGCTGTTTTTT. This codes for CASSWHGQGLSNTGELFF. This chain uses TRBV5-1 with TRBJ2-2, with TRBD1 identical over 9 bases. CDR1 and CDR2 from the germline V gene are SGHRS and YFSETQ. The length of the CDR3 is 18 residues. Trimming removed 3 bases from V and 0 bases from J; junction bases left unmatched: 9. The full variable domain, completed using reference TRBV5-1 and TRBJ2-2, is KAGVTQTPRYLIKTRGQQVTLSCSPISGHRSVSWYQQTPGQGLQFLFEYFSETQRNKGNFPGRFSGRQFSNSRSEMNVSTLELGDSALYLCASSWHGQGLSNTGELFFGEGSRLTVL.

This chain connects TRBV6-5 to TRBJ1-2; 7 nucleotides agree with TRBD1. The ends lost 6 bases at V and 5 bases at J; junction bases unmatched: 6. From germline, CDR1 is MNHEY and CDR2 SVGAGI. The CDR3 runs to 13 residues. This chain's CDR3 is CASSQDRLYGYTF. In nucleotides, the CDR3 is TGTGCCAGCAGCCAGGACAGGCTTTATGGCTACACCTTC.

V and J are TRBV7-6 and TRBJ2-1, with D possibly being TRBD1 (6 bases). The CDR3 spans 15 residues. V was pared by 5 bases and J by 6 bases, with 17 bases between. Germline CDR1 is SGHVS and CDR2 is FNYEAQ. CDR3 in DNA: TGTGCCAGCAGCCGGGCTGGGGGCTTTGGCAATGAGCAGTTCTTC. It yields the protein CASSRAGGFGNEQFF.